Each of the 30 T cell receptor beta chains below was sequenced from the same sample in a study of identifying expanded T cells in peripheral blood (dated by TCRdb to between 2018 and 2021). Libraries were built with the immunoSEQ multiplex PCR assay. In TCRdb, the immuneACCESS table is reduced to in-frame sequences with V and J assigned. These tables do not hold every clone; where another copy was compared, an unresolved V gene accounts for under half, and the others remain unexplained. The sample table holds 85,000 to 100,000 clones, of which approximately 88% were seen once. In total, the top ten clones hold over 3% of the sample. Sequencing was carried out using blood. The receptor set was obtained from a person aged 18 to 75 in good health.

The V call is TRBV11-2, the J call TRBJ2-7, with D perhaps given as TRBD1 or TRBD2 (5 bases each). CDR3 length: 14 amino acids. V shed 3 bases and J shed 4 bases, with 13 bases lying between them. Germline V lookup: CDR1 SGHAT, CDR2 FQNNGV. The CDR3 spells CASSFGGGVYEQYF. Written as DNA, the CDR3 is TGTGCCAGCAGCTTTGGGGGTGGTGTGTACGAGCAGTACTTC.

This chain links TRBV27 with TRBJ2-7; no reliable D call. The CDR3 length is 14 residues. The germline CDR1 and CDR2 sequences are MNHEY and SMNVEV (reference sequence). V lost 0 bases, J lost 9 bases, and 15 bases lay in between. CDR3 DNA sequence: TGTGCCAGCAGTTTATCTAAGGGATGGGCCCCGCAGTACTTC. Amino acids: CASSLSKGWAPQYF.

This clone has a single count. CDR3: CASSFGTDTQYF. CDR3 in DNA: TGTGCCAGCAGCTTCGGAACAGATACGCAGTATTTT. This chain connects TRBV5-5 to TRBJ2-3; D is unclear. The V gene lost 2 bases and the J gene lost 3 bases, with 4 bases spanning the gap. The CDR3 covers 12 residues. Looked up from germline, CDR1 is SGHKS and CDR2 is YYEKEE (reference sequence). Drawing the rest from reference TRBV5-5 and TRBJ2-3, the complete variable domain is DAGVTQSPTHLIKTRGQQVTLRCSPISGHKSVSWYQQVLGQGPQFIFQYYEKEERGRGNFPDRFSARQFPNYSSELNVNALLLGDSALYLCASSFGTDTQYFGPGTRLTVL.

This clone has more than one count but fewer than ten. V usage is TRBV6-1 and J usage is TRBJ2-7, with 9 nucleotides matching TRBD2. CDR3 length equals 15 residues. Germline loops: CDR1 MNHNS, CDR2 SASEGT. Trimming took 2 bases from V and 7 from J; bases not matched to a gene: 9. CDR3 coding DNA: TGTGCCAGCAGTGAAATTAGCGGGAGCTCCGGTGAGCAGTACTTC. Protein: CASSEISGSSGEQYF.

V and J are TRBV30 and TRBJ2-3; D is unresolved. V lost 2 bases and J 0 bases, leaving 12 bases between the germline ends. Germline lookup yields CDR1 GTSNPN and CDR2 SVGIG (reference sequence). This CDR3 spans 15 amino acids. CDR3 region: CAWSPPLRSTDTQYF. The DNA for the CDR3 is TGTGCCTGGAGTCCCCCCCTGCGGAGCACAGATACGCAGTATTTT.

This chain links TRBV28 with TRBJ1-5, with D uncertain. V was shortened by 4 bases and J by 0 bases, with 7 bases between the two germline ends. CDR1 and CDR2 from the germline V gene are MDHEN and SYDVKM. The CDR3 extends over 14 amino acids. The CDR3 protein is CASSWDVSNQPQHF. The DNA for the CDR3 is TGTGCCAGCAGTTGGGATGTTAGCAATCAGCCCCAGCATTTT.

This chain connects TRBV9 to TRBJ1-4; the D gene is possibly TRBD1 (5 bases). V gave up 2 bases and J gave up 5 bases, with 10 bases separating them. Germline CDR1 is SGDLS and CDR2 is YYNGEE. CDR3 length equals 14 residues. This CDR3 reads CASSVFGGNEKLFF. The CDR3 nucleotides read TGTGCCAGCAGCGTGTTCGGGGGAAATGAAAAACTGTTTTTT.

V usage is TRBV19 and J usage is TRBJ1-3, with D uncertain. The CDR3 totals 14 residues. With 6 bases removed from V and 1 base from J, the gap between germline ends came to 10 bases. Per the germline V gene, CDR1 is LNHDA and CDR2 is SQIVND (reference sequence). DNA of the CDR3: TGTGCCAGTAGCATCGGCAGGTCTGGAAACACCATATATTTT. Translation gives CASSIGRSGNTIYF.

The chain has TRBV20-1 and TRBJ1-2; D is uncertain. V was clipped by 5 bases and J by 4 bases, with 8 bases between them. The CDR3 is 11 residues long. Germline V gives CDR1 DFQATT, CDR2 SNEGSKA (reference sequence). The CDR3 here is CSAGDSYGYTF. CDR3 nucleotides: TGCAGTGCTGGGGATAGCTATGGCTACACCTTC.

The rearrangement uses TRBV2 and TRBJ2-7; no reliable D call. The V gene's germline CDR1 is SNHLY and CDR2 FYNNEI. This CDR3 is 14 amino acids long. Deletions cut 3 bases from V and 3 bases from J, with 12 bases between. Written as DNA, the CDR3 is TGTGCCAGCAGTGATGCCGCAGGTAACTACGAGCAGTACTTC. It encodes CASSDAAGNYEQYF.

The J gene is TRBJ1-2, the V gene TRBV4-1, with unresolved D. The CDR3 runs to 14 residues. CDR1 is MGHRA, CDR2 YSYEKL, per germline. V was cut by 0 bases and J by 6 bases, with 11 bases left in between. This chain's CDR3 is CASSQEPTGNGYTF. The CDR3 coding sequence is TGCGCCAGCAGCCAAGAACCTACGGGTAATGGCTACACCTTC.

The chain is built from TRBV29-1 and TRBJ1-1; 7 bases match TRBD1. The germline CDR1 and CDR2 sequences are SQVTM and ANQGSEA. V dropped 7 bases and J dropped 0; count of bases not matched to a gene: 11. CDR3 length: 15 residues. The CDR3 DNA reads as TGCAGCGGCGTGACAGGGAGCTTGGTGAACACTGAAGCTTTCTTT. This codes for CSGVTGSLVNTEAFF. The full variable domain, rest sourced from reference TRBV29-1 and TRBJ1-1, is SAVISQKPSRDICQRGTSLTIQCQVDSQVTMMFWYRQQPGQSLTLIATANQGSEATYESGFVIDKFPISRPNLTFSTLTVSNMSPEDSSIYLCSGVTGSLVNTEAFFGQGTRLTVV.

V and J are TRBV6-5 and TRBJ1-1; D might be TRBD1 (6 bases). CDR3 length: 14 residues. V was trimmed by 4 bases and J by 1 base, leaving 10 bases between them. Germline V CDR1 and CDR2: MNHEY, SVGAGI. The CDR3 spells CASSSSQGNTEAFF. The CDR3 DNA reads as TGTGCCAGCAGTTCCTCACAGGGGAACACTGAAGCTTTCTTT.

V gene TRBV9 combines with J gene TRBJ1-4, with D tentatively TRBD1 (5 bases). The CDR3 has 15 residues. Looked up from germline, CDR1 is SGDLS and CDR2 is YYNGEE. V lost 7 bases to trimming and J lost 3 bases, with 16 bases between them. The chain's CDR3 is CASSVGGSANEKLFF. The CDR3 nucleotides read TGTGCCAGCTCTGTGGGGGGGAGCGCTAATGAAAAACTGTTTTTT.

This chain links TRBV11-1 with TRBJ2-7; D remains unclear. Deletions cut 5 bases from V and 2 bases from J, with 10 bases between. This CDR3 has 13 amino acids. The germline V gene has CDR1 SGHAT and CDR2 FQDESV (reference sequence). The CDR3 nucleotides are TGTGCCAGCAGCCCTTCAGGTACCTACGAGCAGTACTTC. It codes for CASSPSGTYEQYF.

V is TRBV29-1 and J is TRBJ1-4; D remains unclear. Germline lookup yields CDR1 SQVTM and CDR2 ANQGSEA. V dropped 3 bases and J dropped 5 bases, with 10 bases sitting between them. CDR3 size: 13 residues. The CDR3 spells CSVENGWNEKLFF. The CDR3 DNA reads TGCAGCGTTGAGAATGGGTGGAATGAAAAACTGTTTTTT.

This chain connects TRBV6-4 to TRBJ2-1; 7 bases map to TRBD2. Trimming took 5 bases from V and 7 from J; bases not matched to a gene: 11. This CDR3 contains 15 residues. Germline values: CDR1 MRHNA, CDR2 SNTAGT. The CDR3 here is CASSQGGSTSNEQFF. CDR3 in DNA: TGTGCCAGCAGTCAGGGCGGGAGCACTAGTAATGAGCAGTTCTTC.

The gene calls are TRBV19 and TRBJ2-6, with TRBD1 matching 7 bases. This CDR3 has 14 residues. V shed 9 bases, J shed 4 bases, and the junction held 6 bases outside the gene matches. Per germline, CDR1 LNHDA and CDR2 SQIVND (reference sequence). CDR3 sequence (DNA): TGTGCCAGCTCGACAGGGAGCGGGGCCAACGTCCTGACTTTC. Its protein product is CASSTGSGANVLTF.

The gene calls are TRBV19 and TRBJ2-7, with 9 bases matching TRBD1. V dropped 5 bases and J dropped 5; count of bases not matched to a gene: 10. CDR3 length: 15 amino acids. Germline V gene sequence: CDR1 LNHDA, CDR2 SQIVND (reference sequence). The CDR3 sequence: CASSAYRGLVDEQYF. The CDR3, as DNA: TGTGCCAGTAGTGCCTACAGGGGGCTAGTCGACGAGCAGTACTTC.

The V and J genes are TRBV28 and TRBJ1-6; D gene unclear. This CDR3 is built from 12 residues. The V gene's germline CDR1 is MDHEN and CDR2 SYDVKM. Trimming shortened V by 2 bases and J by 10 bases, and 6 bases separated the two germline ends. The CDR3 loop reads CASSLGGSPLHF. For the CDR3, the DNA is TGTGCCAGCAGTTTAGGTGGGTCACCCCTCCACTTT.

The chain uses TRBV27 and TRBJ2-7; 9 nucleotides agree with TRBD2. The CDR3 has 15 residues. Trimming cost V 5 bases and J 2 bases; bases outside gene matches: 7. Germline V CDR1 and CDR2: MNHEY, SMNVEV (reference sequence). The CDR3 nucleotides read TGTGCCAGCAGTCCCACGGGACTAGCCGCCTACGAGCAGTACTTC. Residues: CASSPTGLAAYEQYF.

This sequence joins TRBV5-4 and TRBJ1-3; D is undetermined. The ends were cut back, 2 bases at V and 8 bases at J, with 11 bases in the middle. The germline CDR1 and CDR2 sequences are SGHNT and YYREEE (reference sequence). The CDR3 consists of 13 residues. CDR3: CASSFGPFDTIYF. CDR3 nucleotides: TGTGCCAGCAGCTTCGGACCGTTTGACACCATATATTTT.

V gene TRBV5-4 combines with J gene TRBJ2-6; D gene ambiguous. The germline CDR1 and CDR2 sequences are SGHNT and YYREEE (reference sequence). This CDR3 has 14 residues. V lost 2 bases to trimming and J lost 0 bases, with 3 bases between them. The CDR3 loop reads CASSFSSGANVLTF. Here the CDR3 DNA reads TGTGCCAGCAGCTTTTCCTCTGGGGCCAACGTCCTGACTTTC.

The rearrangement links TRBV28 to TRBJ2-7; D might be TRBD2 (6 bases). V lost 7 bases and J 0 bases, leaving 16 bases between the germline ends. There are 15 residues in the CDR3. Looked up from germline, CDR1 is MDHEN and CDR2 is SYDVKM. CDR3 DNA: TGTGCCAGCACTCTGGGGGGACGGCCCTCCTACGAGCAGTACTTC. Translating gives CASTLGGRPSYEQYF.

V gene TRBV30 combines with J gene TRBJ1-3, with D perhaps matching TRBD1 (5 bases). The germline gives CDR1 GTSNPN, CDR2 SVGIG (reference sequence). This CDR3 region has 16 residues. The V end was cut by 1 base, the J end by 1 base, with 14 bases between. In DNA, the CDR3 is TGTGCCTGGAGTGGGATCCAGGGAAGGTCTGGAAACACCATATATTTT. Protein: CAWSGIQGRSGNTIYF. Looking up the rest from reference TRBV30 and TRBJ1-3 gives the full variable domain: SQTIHQWPATLVQPVGSPLSLECTVEGTSNPNLYWYRQAAGRGLQLLFYSVGIGQISSEVPQNLSASRPQDRQFILSSKKLLLSDSGFYLCAWSGIQGRSGNTIYFGEGSWLTVV.

This chain links TRBV4-3 with TRBJ2-2; D is perhaps TRBD2 (5 bases). The V and J ends lost 1 base and 5 bases respectively, with 14 bases between them. The CDR3 consists of 16 residues. The V gene's germline CDR1 is LGHNA and CDR2 YSLEER. CDR3 residues: CASSQGPTSGTGELFF. In DNA, the CDR3 is TGCGCCAGCAGCCAAGGTCCCACCTCGGGGACCGGGGAGCTGTTTTTT.

This CDR3 is CASSLAGTGGKLFF. CDR3 in DNA: TGTGCCAGCAGCTTGGCTGGGACAGGGGGAAAACTGTTTTTT. The chain has TRBV5-4 and TRBJ1-4; 11 bases align to TRBD1. Germline-derived CDR1 and CDR2 are SGHNT and YYREEE (reference sequence). After removal of 0 bases from V and 10 bases from J, the junction contained 2 bases not matched to a gene. The CDR3 is made up of 14 amino acids.

The chain uses TRBV6-1 and TRBJ2-3; 14 nucleotides match TRBD2. The CDR3 loop spans 15 amino acids. The germline V gene has CDR1 MNHNS and CDR2 SASEGT. V lost 3 bases to trimming and J lost 4 bases; unmatched junction nucleotides: 0. The CDR3 region is CASSEGLAGADTQYF. CDR3 coding DNA: TGTGCCAGCAGTGAGGGACTAGCGGGAGCAGATACGCAGTATTTT.

This clone showed up just once. The genes are TRBV7-2 and TRBJ2-2; weak D call: TRBD1 (5 bases). With 2 bases removed from V and 4 bases from J, the gap between germline ends came to 14 bases. Germline lookup yields CDR1 SGHTA and CDR2 FQGNSA. The CDR3 contains 16 residues. The CDR3 nucleotides are TGTGCCAGCAGCTTATATCAGGGCACAGGCACCGGGGAGCTGTTTTTT. It codes for CASSLYQGTGTGELFF. Together with reference TRBV7-2 and TRBJ2-2, the CDR3 gives the full variable domain: GAGVSQSPSNKVTEKGKDVELRCDPISGHTALYWYRQSLGQGLEFLIYFQGNSAPDKSGLPSDRFSAERTGGSVSTLTIQRTQQEDSAVYLCASSLYQGTGTGELFFGEGSRLTVL.

With regard to this clone: Other DNA sequences in the same sample also yield this CDR3. The genes are TRBV6-4 and TRBJ2-1, with 7 bases matching TRBD2. The CDR3 runs 15 residues. Germline V gives CDR1 MRHNA, CDR2 SNTAGT. Trimming took 0 bases from V and 1 from J; bases not matched to a gene: 0. The CDR3 region has the DNA TGTGCCAGCAGTGACTCAGCGGGGTCCTACAATGAGCAGTTCTTC. This encodes CASSDSAGSYNEQFF.